These 17 T cell receptor beta chains came from one sample sequenced in a study of T cells in Graves' hyperthyroidism and ophthalmopathy. Researchers took RNA transcripts and amplified the TCR beta CDR3 regions from them. A first-round RT-PCR of the TCR CDR3 used the HTBI primer set. Via MiXCR, TCRdb re-called the multiplex PCR reads, giving one row per CDR3 protein. This sample has approximately 260,000 distinct CDR3 sequences; nearly 15% occur once, and the top ten carry under 35%. The specimen was blood. Receptors originate from a woman aged 45-65 years with Graves' hyperthyroidism that later progressed to Graves' ophthalmopathy.

Regarding this clonotype: The germline gene is not matched at one end of the junction; a read error may be the cause. V gene TRBV10-3 combines with J gene TRBJ2-7; no clear D. Germline values: CDR1 ENHRY, CDR2 SYGVKD. The CDR3 totals 13 residues. CDR3 in DNA: TGTGCCATCAGTGAGGTCCTCAGTCCCACGCAGGACTTC. This translates into CAISEVLSPTQDF.

This clonotype was seen ten or more times. The chain employs TRBV20-1 and TRBJ2-1; D may be TRBD2 (6 bases). V lost 5 bases to trimming and J lost 8 bases, with 13 bases between them. The germline V gene has CDR1 DFQATT and CDR2 SNEGSKA (reference sequence). The CDR3 totals 12 residues. The CDR3 DNA reads TGCAGTGCTGTCCGGGGACTCCATGAGCAGTTCTTC. As protein: CSAVRGLHEQFF.

This clonotype was recorded many times. The CDR3 here is CATSDPGRSLGNEQFF. In nucleotides, the CDR3 is TGTGCCACCAGTGACCCTGGACGGTCCTTGGGCAATGAGCAGTTCTTC. This chain uses TRBV24-1 with TRBJ2-1; D ambiguous. Germline lookup yields CDR1 KGHDR and CDR2 SFDVKD. Trimming took off 4 bases at V and 6 bases at J, with 18 bases between the two ends. This CDR3 comprises 16 residues.

In this sample, this clonotype turned up many times. The chain uses TRBV20-1 and TRBJ2-7, with TRBD2 identical over 12 bases. V trimming: 4 bases; J trimming: 7 bases; junction bases outside the gene matches: 17. The CDR3 has 17 residues. In germline, CDR1 is DFQATT, CDR2 SNEGSKA (reference sequence). The CDR3 protein is CSATHGASGRAQGEQYF. The CDR3 DNA reads TGCAGTGCTACCCACGGGGCTAGCGGGAGGGCACAGGGGGAGCAGTACTTC.

In this sample, this clonotype turned up many times. The chain joins TRBV2 to TRBJ2-7; D is ambiguous. CDR3 length: 13 amino acids. Trimming left V 1 base short and J 1 base short, with 5 bases between. Germline V gives CDR1 SNHLY, CDR2 FYNNEI. The DNA for the CDR3 is TGTGCCAGCAGTGAAGACCAATCCTACGAGCAGTACTTC. This gives the protein CASSEDQSYEQYF.

This clonotype was counted at least ten times. V is TRBV30 and J is TRBJ1-6; no clear D. V gave up 0 bases and J gave up 8 bases, with 5 bases separating them. The CDR3 is made up of 12 amino acids. Germline values: CDR1 GTSNPN, CDR2 SVGIG (reference sequence). CDR3: CAWSVLDSPLHF. CDR3 nucleotide sequence: TGTGCCTGGAGTGTATTGGATTCACCCCTCCACTTT.

Many counts were recorded for this clonotype. The rearrangement links TRBV5-1 to TRBJ1-2; D gene ambiguous. The CDR3 totals 14 residues. Trimming cost V 5 bases and J 9 bases, with 20 bases left between them. The V gene's germline CDR1 is SGHRS and CDR2 YFSETQ. CDR3: CASRPPGTTYRYTF. CDR3 in DNA: TGCGCCAGCAGACCCCCGGGAACCACTTATCGCTACACCTTC.

This clonotype turned up a few times. V is TRBV13 and J is TRBJ2-6; no clear D gene. Trimming removed 5 bases at V and 0 bases at J, with 14 bases between. Germline V gene lookup returns CDR1 PRHDT and CDR2 FYEKMQ (reference sequence). The length of the CDR3 is 17 residues. The CDR3 loop reads CASSPRDGYSGANVLTF. The CDR3 DNA reads as TGTGCCAGCAGCCCGAGAGACGGCTACTCTGGGGCCAACGTCCTGACTTTC.

This clonotype was observed at least ten times. The gene calls are TRBV18 and TRBJ2-5; D unclear. This CDR3 has 12 residues. Trimming took off 0 bases at V and 5 bases at J, with 4 bases between the two ends. Germline values: CDR1 KGHSH, CDR2 LQKENI. The CDR3 DNA follows: TGTGCCAGCTCACCACCCTCTGAGACCCAGTACTTC. Amino acid sequence: CASSPPSETQYF.

This clonotype was seen ten or more times. The chain uses TRBV10-3 and TRBJ2-1, with 7 bases matching TRBD2. Looked up from germline, CDR1 is ENHRY and CDR2 is SYGVKD. The CDR3 is 16 residues long. Trimming at V came to 3 bases and at J to 10 bases, leaving 15 bases not matched to a gene. The CDR3, as DNA: TGTGCCATCAGTGAAGGGACGGGCGGGAGTCCTAACGAGCAGTTCTTC. This gives the protein CAISEGTGGSPNEQFF.

The chain recombines TRBV11-2 with TRBJ1-4; no clear D gene. The CDR3 is made up of 13 amino acids. The V gene's germline CDR1 is SGHAT and CDR2 FQNNGV. The V and J ends lost 2 bases and 11 bases respectively, with 12 bases between them. CDR3 sequence reads: CASSLSEIGKLFF. CDR3 in DNA: TGTGCCAGCAGCTTATCTGAAATTGGGAAACTGTTTTTT.

This clonotype occurred many times. This chain joins TRBV6-1 and TRBJ1-1; D possibly corresponds to TRBD1 (5 bases). The CDR3 is 16 amino acids. Trimming pared 5 bases from V and 2 bases from J, leaving 18 bases between. Germline CDR1 reads MNHNS; CDR2 reads SASEGT. CDR3 DNA sequence: TGTGCCAGCAGTCCATTATGGGGGGACTCTAACACTGAAGCTTTCTTT. Translated, it gives CASSPLWGDSNTEAFF.

For this clonotype: A much larger clone sits a single nucleotide away, making a read error possible. This chain joins TRBV6-1 and TRBJ2-3; TRBD1 matches at 7 bases. Germline-derived CDR1 and CDR2 are MNHNS and SASEGT. This CDR3 is 14 amino acids long. This chain's CDR3 is CASRDRTSTDRQYF. CDR3 bases: TGTGCCAGCAGGGACAGGACTTCGACAGATAGGCAGTATTTT.

This clonotype was seen at least ten times. The chain uses TRBV20-1 and TRBJ1-6; D remains ambiguous. V dropped 4 bases and J dropped 14 bases, with 18 bases sitting between them. The CDR3 covers 13 residues. The V gene's germline CDR1 is DFQATT and CDR2 SNEGSKA (reference sequence). This CDR3 reads CSANYLTSGSLHF. CDR3 sequence (DNA): TGCAGTGCTAACTATCTCACTTCGGGGTCCCTCCACTTT.

This clonotype came up many times. The chain couples TRBV18 to TRBJ1-1; tentatively, D is TRBD1 (5 bases). Trimming removed 0 bases from V and 4 bases from J, with 12 bases in between. The CDR3 sequence is 15 residues long. Germline V gene lookup returns CDR1 KGHSH and CDR2 LQKENI. The CDR3 nucleotides are TGTGCCAGCTCACCACCGAAGGGGCGGGGCACTGAAGCTTTCTTT. This gives the protein CASSPPKGRGTEAFF. The whole variable domain, remainder taken from reference TRBV18 and TRBJ1-1, is NAGVMQNPRHLVRRRGQEARLRCSPMKGHSHVYWYRQLPEEGLKFMVYLQKENIIDESGMPKERFSAEFPKEGPSILRIQQVVRGDSAAYFCASSPPKGRGTEAFFGQGTRLTVV.

This clonotype has just a few counts. The chain uses TRBV7-3 and TRBJ2-6; 7 bases are a match to TRBD2. Germline V lookup: CDR1 SGHTA, CDR2 FQGTGA. CDR3 size: 16 residues. Trimming cost V 1 base and J 2 bases; bases outside gene matches: 2. The CDR3: CASSLIGGAGANVLTF. In nucleotides, the CDR3 is TGTGCCAGCAGCTTAATTGGGGGGGCTGGGGCCAACGTCCTGACTTTC.

Many counts were recorded for this clonotype. V usage is TRBV11-2 and J usage is TRBJ2-5; D perhaps matches TRBD2 (5 bases). This CDR3 is built from 12 residues. Trimming removed 5 bases at V and 1 base at J, with 5 bases between. Germline CDR1 is SGHAT and CDR2 is FQNNGV. CDR3 in amino acids: CASSEGQETQYF. The DNA for the CDR3 is TGTGCCAGCAGCGAGGGCCAAGAGACCCAGTACTTC.